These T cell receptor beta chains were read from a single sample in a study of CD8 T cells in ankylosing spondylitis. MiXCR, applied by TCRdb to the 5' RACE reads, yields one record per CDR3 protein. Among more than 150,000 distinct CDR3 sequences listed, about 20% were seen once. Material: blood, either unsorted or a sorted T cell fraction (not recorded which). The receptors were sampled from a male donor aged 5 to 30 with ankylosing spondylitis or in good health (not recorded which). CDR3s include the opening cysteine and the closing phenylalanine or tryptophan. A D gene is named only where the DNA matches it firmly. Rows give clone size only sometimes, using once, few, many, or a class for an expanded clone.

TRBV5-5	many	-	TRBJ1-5	TGTGCCAGCAGCTTAAGGACGGATAGCAATCAGCCCCAGCATTTT	CASSLRTDSNQPQHF
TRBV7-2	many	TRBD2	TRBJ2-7	TGTGCCAGCTGGGTGGGGACTAGTAAGGAAGGCGAGCAGTACTTC	CASWVGTSKEGEQYF
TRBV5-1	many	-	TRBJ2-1	TGCGCCAGCAGCTTCGCGAATGAGCAGTTCTTC	CASSFANEQFF
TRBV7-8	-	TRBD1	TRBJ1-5	TGTGCCAGCAGCCAACAGGGGCGATTTAGCAATCAGCCCCAGCATTTT	CASSQQGRFSNQPQHF
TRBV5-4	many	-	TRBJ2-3	TGTGCCAGCAGCAATGGACTTACAGATACGCAGTATTTT	CASSNGLTDTQYF
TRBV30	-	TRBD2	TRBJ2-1	TGTGCCTGGAGTGTTGGGAGGGTTAGAAACAATGAGCAGTTCTTC	CAWSVGRVRNNEQFF
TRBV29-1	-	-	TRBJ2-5	TGCAGCGTCCAGCCGGGGGTTCAAGAGACCCAGTACTTC	CSVQPGVQETQYF
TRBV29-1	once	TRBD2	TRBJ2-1	TGCAGCGTCGCCGGGACTAGCGGTTACAATGAGCAGTTCTTC	CSVAGTSGYNEQFF
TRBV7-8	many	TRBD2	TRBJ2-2	TGTGCCAGCAGCCCGCGAATCAAACTAGCGTTAATGGGCACCGGGGAGCTGTTTTTT	CASSPRIKLALMGTGELFF
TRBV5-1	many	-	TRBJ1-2	TGCGCCAGCAGCTTGGAAACAAACACTAACTATGGCTACACCTTC	CASSLETNTNYGYTF
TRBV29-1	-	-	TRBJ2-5	TGCAGCGTTGTTGGTCGGGGAGAGACCCAGTACTTC	CSVVGRGETQYF
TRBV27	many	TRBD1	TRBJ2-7	TGTGCCAGCAAACCGGGACAGGCCTCCTACGAGCAGTACTTC	CASKPGQASYEQYF
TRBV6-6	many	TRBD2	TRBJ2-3	TGTGCCAGCAGTTACTCAGCGGGAGGTCGAAAAACGGGAGGTACGCAGTATTTT	CASSYSAGGRKTGGTQYF
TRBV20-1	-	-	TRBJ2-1	TGCAGTGCTAGAACCCGGGGAGCAGGGAGGAAAAATGAGCAGTTCTTC	CSARTRGAGRKNEQFF
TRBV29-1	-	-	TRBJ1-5	TGCAGCGTTGCGAAGGACAGCAATCAGCCCCAGCATTTT	CSVAKDSNQPQHF
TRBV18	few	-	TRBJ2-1	TGTGCCAGCTCACCGCGCAATGAGCAGTTCTTC	CASSPRNEQFF
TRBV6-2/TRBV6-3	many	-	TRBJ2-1	TGTGCCAGCAACTACGGACCGCCGGGATCCTACAATGAGCAGTTCTTC	CASNYGPPGSYNEQFF
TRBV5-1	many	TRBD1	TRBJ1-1	TGCGCCAGCAGCCCAAACCGGGACAGGGTCGCTGAAGCTTTCTTT	CASSPNRDRVAEAFF
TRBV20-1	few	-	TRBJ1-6	TGCAGTGCTAGGGAACAGGGAAGATCCTATAATTCACCCCTCCACTTT	CSAREQGRSYNSPLHF
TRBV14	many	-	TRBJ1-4	TGTGCCAGCAGCCTTTCCGGAAAGCATGAAAAACTGTTTTTT	CASSLSGKHEKLFF
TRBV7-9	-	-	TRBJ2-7	TGTGCCAGCAGCGCTCGGACTGGGCACGAGCAGTACTTC	CASSARTGHEQYF
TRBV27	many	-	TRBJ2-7	TGTGCCAGCAGTTTAATCGGTGGGACCGACGAGCAGTACTTC	CASSLIGGTDEQYF
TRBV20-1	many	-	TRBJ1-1	TGCAGTGCTAGACTGTCGGGGCGGAAGAACACTGAAGCTTTCTTT	CSARLSGRKNTEAFF
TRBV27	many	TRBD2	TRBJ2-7	TGTGCCAGCAGGTTTTGGACTAGTACTGAGCAGTACTTC	CASRFWTSTEQYF
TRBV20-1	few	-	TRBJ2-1	TGCAGTGCTCCCTACAATGAGCAGTTCTTC	CSAPYNEQFF
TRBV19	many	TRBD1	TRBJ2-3	TGTGCCAGTAGTACGGACAGGGGGTACACAGATACGCAGTATTTT	CASSTDRGYTDTQYF
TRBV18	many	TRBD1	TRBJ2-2	TGTGCCAGCTCACGACAGGGGTTGGCGAACACCGGGGAGCTGTTTTTT	CASSRQGLANTGELFF
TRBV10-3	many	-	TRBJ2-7	TGTGCCATCAGCGAGACGATTTACGAGCAGTACTTC	CAISETIYEQYF
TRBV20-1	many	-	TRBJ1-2	TGCAGTGCTAGAGAGCGGGGGGGCTATGGCTACACCTTC	CSARERGGYGYTF
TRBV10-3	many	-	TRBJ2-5	TGTGCCATCAGTGAGCTACCGTCCTCTAGCAGGCCGGTCCAAGAGACCCAGTACTTC	CAISELPSSSRPVQETQYF
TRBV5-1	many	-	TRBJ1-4	TGCGCCAGCAGCCCAGCCGGGGGCTACGAAAAACTGTTTTTT	CASSPAGGYEKLFF
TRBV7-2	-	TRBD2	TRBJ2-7	TGTGCCAGCAGCGCCCCGGGACTAGCGATCCCACTAGAGGGCGAGCAGTACTTC	CASSAPGLAIPLEGEQYF
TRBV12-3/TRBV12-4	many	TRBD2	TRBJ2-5	TGTGCCAGCAGTCTTAGCGGGAGGGCCAAGGAGACCCAGTACTTC	CASSLSGRAKETQYF
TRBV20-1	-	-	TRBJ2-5	TGCAGTGCTAGAGATCTGGCGGGTAGCCAAGAGACCCAGTACTTC	CSARDLAGSQETQYF
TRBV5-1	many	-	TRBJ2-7	TGCGCCAGCAGCTTGTCGCCACAGGGAGGCGAGCAGTACTTC	CASSLSPQGGEQYF
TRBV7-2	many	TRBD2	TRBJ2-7	TGTGCCAGCAGAAAACTAGCGGGAGATCACGAGCAGTACTTC	CASRKLAGDHEQYF
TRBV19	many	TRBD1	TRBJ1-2	TGTGCCATCCTGACAGGGAACTATGGCTACACCTTC	CAILTGNYGYTF
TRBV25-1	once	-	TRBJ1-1	TGTGCCAGCAGTGAATATCGGGAAAGCGATGAAGCTTTCTTT	CASSEYRESDEAFF
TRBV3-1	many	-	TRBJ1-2	TGTGCCAGCAGCCAGGCCCCCGGGACGTTTTATGGCTACACCTTC	CASSQAPGTFYGYTF
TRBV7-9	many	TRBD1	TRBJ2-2	TGTGCCAGCCTCGATGACAGGGACACCGGGGAGCTGTTTTTT	CASLDDRDTGELFF
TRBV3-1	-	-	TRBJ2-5	TGTGCCAGCAGCCAAGAAAGCGGCAGACCACTCCGCGGGCGATACTTC	CASSQESGRPLRGRYF
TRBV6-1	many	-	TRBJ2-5	TGTGCCAGCAGTGAAGAAGGAGAATCCGGGGAGACCCAGTACTTC	CASSEEGESGETQYF
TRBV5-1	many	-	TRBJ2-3	TGCGCCAGCACCAAATCGACCGGGGTGGATACGCAGTATTTT	CASTKSTGVDTQYF
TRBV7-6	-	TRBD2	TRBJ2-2	TGTGCCAGCAGCAGGAGCGGGAGTTGGGCCGGGGAGCTGTTTTTT	CASSRSGSWAGELFF
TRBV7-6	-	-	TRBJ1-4	TGTGCCAGCAGCTCGACAGATGAAAAACTGTTTTTT	CASSSTDEKLFF
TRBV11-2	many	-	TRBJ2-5	TGTGCCAGCAGCTTAGTAGGTGAAGAGACCCAGTACTTC	CASSLVGEETQYF
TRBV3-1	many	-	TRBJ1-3	TGTGCCAGCAGCCCAACGGATCCTGGAAACACCATATATTTT	CASSPTDPGNTIYF
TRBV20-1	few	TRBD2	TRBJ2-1	TGCAGTGCTAGAGGACCTTGGGGACTAGCGGGAGATGAGCAGTTCTTC	CSARGPWGLAGDEQFF
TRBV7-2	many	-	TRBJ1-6	TGTGCCAGCAGCTTACTGGGACTCTGGAGCTTT	CASSLLGLWSF
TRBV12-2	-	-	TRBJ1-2	TGTGCAAGTCGCGCTAATCCCGGAGGCTACACCTTC	CASRANPGGYTF
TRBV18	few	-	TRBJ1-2	TGTGCCAGCTCACCACCGGGGGCTAACTATGGCTACACCTTC	CASSPPGANYGYTF
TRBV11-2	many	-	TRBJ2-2	TGTGCCCAACCGGACGGGGCGAACACCGGGGAGCTGTTTTTT	CAQPDGANTGELFF
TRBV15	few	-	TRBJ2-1	TGTGCCACCAGCAGAGATAGACATGAGCAGTTCTTC	CATSRDRHEQFF
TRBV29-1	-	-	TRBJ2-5	TGCAGCGTTTCCGGGTCGAAGCGGGAGACCCAGTACTTC	CSVSGSKRETQYF
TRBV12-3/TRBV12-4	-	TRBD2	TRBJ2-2	TGTGCCAGCAGTCGGACTAGCGGGAGACCCGGGGAGCTGTTTTTT	CASSRTSGRPGELFF
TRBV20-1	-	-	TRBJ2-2	TGCAGTGCTAGAAAACGGGACGGGGAGCTGTTTTTT	CSARKRDGELFF
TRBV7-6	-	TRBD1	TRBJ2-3	TGTGCCAGCAGCTTAGGGACAGGGTCAGACACAGATACGCAGTATTTT	CASSLGTGSDTDTQYF
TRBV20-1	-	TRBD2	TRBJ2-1	TGCAGTGCTTCATTATCTGGACTAGCCTACAATGAGCAGTTCTTC	CSASLSGLAYNEQFF
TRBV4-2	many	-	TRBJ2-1	TGTGCCAGCAGCCAAGTAGTGGAGCGGTACAATGAGCAGTTCTTC	CASSQVVERYNEQFF